This T cell receptor (beta chain) comes out of a study of STAT5B mutations in CD4+ large granular lymphocyte leukemia. Overall study findings and caveats: Main leukemic clonotypes were patient-specific, but under 30% appeared at low frequency elsewhere. TRBV06-family usage was enriched in top patient clones (8/27) versus controls (2/35).

The germline V and J ends were trimmed by 7 bases and 2 bases, with 9 bases remaining between them. Per the germline V gene, CDR1 is SQVTM and CDR2 is ANQGSEA. The CDR3 contains 13 residues. Comments on this clone: Antigen specificity is unknown.

The assay was run at survey level. The protocol was immunoSEQ multiplex PCR, while the TCRdb copy is restricted to in-frame clones and leaves out a portion. The table has tens of thousands of clones, approximately 71% seen once; the top ten hold 0.4% to 0.5%. This sequence was found in a human donor in good health. The V and J genes are TRBV29-1 and TRBJ2-6; D remains ambiguous. Sequencing input: CD4+ T cells from blood buffy coats. CDR3 loop: CSAPAPGANVLTF. The CDR3 DNA reads TGCAGCGCCCCGGCACCTGGGGCCAACGTCCTGACTTTC.